The next 13 T cell receptor beta chains were all read from a single sample in a study of T cell changes during pregnancy in multiple sclerosis. The table came from immunoSEQ multiplex PCR; TCRdb's copy has only in-frame clones and leaves some out. The sample consists of approximately 47,000 clones, approximately 90% of them appearing once. The sample consisted of peripheral blood, taken in the first trimester of pregnancy. All receptors derive from a female donor with multiple sclerosis, enrolled in a pregnancy study.

The J gene is TRBJ2-5, the V gene TRBV13; a possible D gene is TRBD1 (5 bases). The V and J ends lost 6 bases and 3 bases respectively, with 14 bases between them. The CDR3 runs 14 residues. Germline assignment: CDR1 PRHDT and CDR2 FYEKMQ (reference sequence). This CDR3 reads CASSSVGLEETQYF. The CDR3 DNA is TGTGCCAGCAGTTCGGTGGGGCTGGAAGAGACCCAGTACTTC.

This rearrangement joins TRBV7-6 to TRBJ2-2, with 8 bases matching TRBD2. Germline loops: CDR1 SGHVS, CDR2 FNYEAQ. Trimming at V came to 5 bases and at J to 6 bases, leaving 8 bases not matched to a gene. There are 15 residues in the CDR3. DNA of the CDR3: TGTGCCAGCAGCCACGGGGGGGGATTTCCCGGGGAGCTGTTTTTT. Amino acids: CASSHGGGFPGELFF.

The chain employs TRBV6-1 and TRBJ2-5; possible D gene TRBD2, 6 bases. CDR1 and CDR2 (germline): MNHNS, SASEGT. V lost 5 bases to trimming and J lost 5 bases, with 18 bases between them. This CDR3 has 15 residues. CDR3: CASSWGSVSGETQYF. The CDR3 DNA reads as TGTGCCAGCAGTTGGGGATCCGTGAGCGGGGAGACCCAGTACTTC.

The CDR3 DNA is TGTGCCAGTAGTATTTCTATAGCGGTATCCTACGAGCAGTACTTC. Its protein product is CASSISIAVSYEQYF. The chain is built from TRBV19 and TRBJ2-7; tentatively, D is TRBD2 (6 bases). Germline V gene lookup returns CDR1 LNHDA and CDR2 SQIVND (reference sequence). Trimming cost V 3 bases and J 1 base, with 13 bases left between them. This CDR3 comprises 15 residues. Full variable domain (rest looked up from reference TRBV19 and TRBJ2-7): DGGITQSPKYLFRKEGQNVTLSCEQNLNHDAMYWYRQDPGQGLRLIYYSQIVNDFQKGDIAEGYSVSREKKESFPLTVTSAQKNPTAFYLCASSISIAVSYEQYFGPGTRLTVT.

The chain combines TRBV4-2 with TRBJ2-7; perhaps TRBD1 as D (6 bases). The CDR3 is made up of 16 amino acids. V was cut by 0 bases and J by 6 bases, with 18 bases left in between. Per the germline V gene, CDR1 is LGHNA and CDR2 is YNFKEQ. The DNA for the CDR3 is TGTGCCAGCAGCCAAGATAAGAGACAGGAGCTTATCGAGCAGTACTTC. Translating it yields CASSQDKRQELIEQYF.

The V gene is TRBV7-6, the J gene TRBJ2-5, with 9 bases that match TRBD2. After removal of 5 bases from V and 5 bases from J, the junction contained 15 bases not matched to a gene. The germline gives CDR1 SGHVS, CDR2 FNYEAQ. The CDR3 consists of 17 residues. CDR3 sequence reads: CASSPMLAGRSGETQYF. The CDR3 nucleotides read TGTGCCAGCAGCCCGATGCTAGCGGGGCGCTCGGGGGAGACCCAGTACTTC.

This chain joins TRBV6-1 and TRBJ1-3; D possibly corresponds to TRBD1 (6 bases). Germline V gene data show CDR1 as MNHNS and CDR2 as SASEGT. The CDR3 totals 16 residues. Trimming took 4 bases from V and 2 from J, leaving 15 bases between them. The CDR3 is CASSVQGRVTGNTIYF. Written as DNA, the CDR3 is TGTGCCAGCAGTGTGCAGGGGCGGGTTACTGGAAACACCATATATTTT.

This chain connects TRBV10-3 to TRBJ1-3; perhaps TRBD1 as D (6 bases). This CDR3 has 14 amino acids. V was cut by 8 bases and J by 6 bases, with 17 bases left in between. CDR1 and CDR2 from the germline V gene are ENHRY and SYGVKD. The CDR3 region is CAISPATGTNTIYF. Written as DNA, the CDR3 is TGTGCCATCTCCCCCGCTACAGGGACAAACACCATATATTTT.

The chain links TRBV5-1 to TRBJ1-1; D gene ambiguous. This CDR3 is 14 amino acids long. The ends were cut back, 0 bases at V and 3 bases at J, with 9 bases in the middle. Per germline, CDR1 SGHRS and CDR2 YFSETQ. The chain's CDR3 is CASSLAQLDTEAFF. As DNA, the CDR3 is TGCGCCAGCAGCTTGGCACAGTTGGACACTGAAGCTTTCTTT.

The J gene is TRBJ1-6, the V gene TRBV12-5; weak D call: TRBD1 (6 bases). The CDR3 sequence is 15 residues long. Germline CDR1 and CDR2: LGHNT and FRNRAP. V lost 6 bases and J lost 8, with 17 bases in between. The chain's CDR3 is CASGTTGPGDSPLHF. In DNA, the CDR3 is TGTGCTAGTGGGACAACAGGGCCTGGAGATTCACCCCTCCACTTT.

The CDR3 sequence is CASSLQGAGEQYF. CDR3 nucleotides: TGTGCCAGCTCACTACAGGGGGCGGGGGAGCAGTACTTC. The genes are TRBV18 and TRBJ2-7, with TRBD1 matching over 9 bases. V lost 4 bases to trimming and J lost 7 bases; unmatched junction nucleotides: 5. The CDR3 totals 13 residues. CDR1 and CDR2 (germline): KGHSH, LQKENI. Looking up the rest from reference TRBV18 and TRBJ2-7 gives the full variable domain: NAGVMQNPRHLVRRRGQEARLRCSPMKGHSHVYWYRQLPEEGLKFMVYLQKENIIDESGMPKERFSAEFPKEGPSILRIQQVVRGDSAAYFCASSLQGAGEQYFGPGTRLTVT.

V gene TRBV11-2 combines with J gene TRBJ2-1; TRBD2 aligns across 8 bases. The CDR3 length is 14 residues. CDR1 is SGHAT and CDR2 is FQNNGV in the germline V gene. J lost 8 bases, V lost 4 bases, and 7 bases had no gene match. The CDR3 is CASSSGLASDEQFF. In nucleotides, the CDR3 is TGTGCCAGCAGCTCCGGACTAGCTTCCGATGAGCAGTTCTTC. The complete variable domain, with remaining parts taken from reference TRBV11-2 and TRBJ2-1, reads EAGVAQSPRYKIIEKRQSVAFWCNPISGHATLYWYQQILGQGPKLLIQFQNNGVVDDSQLPKDRFSAERLKGVDSTLKIQPAKLEDSAVYLCASSSGLASDEQFFGPGTRLTVL.

The genes are TRBV27 and TRBJ2-1, with D tentatively TRBD2 (6 bases). V lost 8 bases, J lost 4 bases, and 21 bases lay in between. Germline V gene sequence: CDR1 MNHEY, CDR2 SMNVEV (reference sequence). This CDR3 has 16 amino acids. The CDR3 bases are TGTGCCAGCCGGGGACTCCCTCTTACTAAGTACAATGAGCAGTTCTTC. This codes for CASRGLPLTKYNEQFF.